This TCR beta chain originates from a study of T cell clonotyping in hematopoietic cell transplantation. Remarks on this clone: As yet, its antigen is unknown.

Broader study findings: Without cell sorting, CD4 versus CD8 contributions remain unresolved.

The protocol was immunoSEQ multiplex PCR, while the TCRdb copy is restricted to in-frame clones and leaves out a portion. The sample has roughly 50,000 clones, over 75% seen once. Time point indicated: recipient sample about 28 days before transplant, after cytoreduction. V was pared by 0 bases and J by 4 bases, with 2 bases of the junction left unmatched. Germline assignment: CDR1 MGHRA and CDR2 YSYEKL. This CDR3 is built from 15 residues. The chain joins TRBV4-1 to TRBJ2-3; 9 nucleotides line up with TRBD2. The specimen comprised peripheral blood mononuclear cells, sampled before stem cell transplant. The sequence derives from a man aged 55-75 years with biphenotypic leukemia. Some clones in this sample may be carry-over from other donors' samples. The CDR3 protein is CASSQESGRSDTQYF. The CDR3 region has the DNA TGCGCCAGCAGCCAAGAGAGCGGGAGGTCAGATACGCAGTATTTT.